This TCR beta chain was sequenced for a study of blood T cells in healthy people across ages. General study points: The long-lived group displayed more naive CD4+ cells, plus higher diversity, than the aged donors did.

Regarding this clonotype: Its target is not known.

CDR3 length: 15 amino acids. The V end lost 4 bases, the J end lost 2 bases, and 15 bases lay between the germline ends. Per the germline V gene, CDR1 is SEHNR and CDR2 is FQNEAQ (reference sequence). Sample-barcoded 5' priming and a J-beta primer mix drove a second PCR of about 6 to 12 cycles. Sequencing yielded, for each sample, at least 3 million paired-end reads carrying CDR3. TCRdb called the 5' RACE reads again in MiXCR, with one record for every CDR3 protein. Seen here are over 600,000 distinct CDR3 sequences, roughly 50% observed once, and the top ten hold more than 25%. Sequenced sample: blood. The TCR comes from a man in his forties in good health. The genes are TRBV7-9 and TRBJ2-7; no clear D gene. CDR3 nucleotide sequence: TGTGCCAGCAGCTCCCCACTCGCGGTCCCCTACGAGCAGTACTTC. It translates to CASSSPLAVPYEQYF. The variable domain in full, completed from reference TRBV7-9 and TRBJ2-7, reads DTGVSQNPRHKITKRGQNVTFRCDPISEHNRLYWYRQTLGQGPEFLTYFQNEAQLEKSRLLSDRFSAERPKGSFSTLEIQRTEQGDSAMYLCASSSPLAVPYEQYFGPGTRLTVT.